The entry below gives a single T cell receptor (beta chain) sequence along with its context. The antigen is undetermined. Data came from immunoSEQ multiplex PCR; TCRdb stores just in-frame clones and leaves some out. The table has about 94,000 clones, roughly 88% seen once. The sample is drawn from a study of identifying expanded T cells in peripheral blood. Notes on the study in general: Clone count variance between roughly 2-week samples rose with total template count.

During the collection period, no donor immune events like infections were recorded. This receptor was obtained from a person aged 18 to 75 in good health. The specimen was blood.

Here the CDR3 reads CASSDQVFGHGYTF. The CDR3 coding sequence is TGTGCCAGCAGCGATCAGGTTTTTGGACATGGCTACACCTTC. The chain couples TRBV2 to TRBJ1-2, with D hard to call. The CDR3 extends over 14 amino acids. Germline V gives CDR1 SNHLY, CDR2 FYNNEI. The V end lost 6 bases, the J end lost 6 bases, and 17 bases lay between the germline ends.